This passage covers 6 T cell receptor beta chains from one sample sequenced in a study of response to subunit inactivated influenza vaccine. TCRdb independently ran MiXCR on the RT-PCR reads; one entry per CDR3 protein. The sample has 630,000 or so distinct CDR3 sequences; about 15% are singletons. The starting material was PBMCs from blood, obtained approximately 13 days after vaccination. All receptors derive from a man in his forties or fifties who received an inactivated influenza vaccine.

This clonotype was found a few times. This chain links TRBV7-2 with TRBJ2-2, with 10 nucleotides matching TRBD1. CDR3 size: 16 residues. With V trimmed by 5 bases and J by 7 bases, 10 bases remained unmatched. The germline V gene encodes CDR1 SGHTA and CDR2 FQGNSA. The CDR3 DNA reads as TGTGCCAGCAGCCCTCGGACAGGGGGGGGTTTCGGGGAGCTGTTTTTT. Translation gives CASSPRTGGGFGELFF.

The gene calls are TRBV6-2 or TRBV6-3 and TRBJ2-7; 8 bases match TRBD1. This CDR3 region has 15 residues. Germline assignment: CDR1 MNHEY and CDR2 SVGEGT. Trimming at V came to 7 bases and at J to 0 bases, leaving 8 bases not matched to a gene. CDR3 DNA: TGTGCCAGCACCTACCGGACAGGGAGCTCCTACGAGCAGTACTTC. Its protein product is CASTYRTGSSYEQYF.

This clonotype was detected many times. The genes are TRBV10-3 and TRBJ2-1; TRBD2 agrees at 7 bases. The CDR3 totals 14 residues. V shed 7 bases and J 9 bases; nucleotides not matched to a gene: 12. From germline, CDR1 is ENHRY and CDR2 SYGVKD. Written as DNA, the CDR3 is TGTGCCATCACGAGGGACGGCGGGAGTGGTGAGCAGTTCTTC. Amino acid sequence: CAITRDGGSGEQFF.

V usage is TRBV30 and J usage is TRBJ1-2; D is perhaps TRBD1 (6 bases). CDR1 is GTSNPN, CDR2 SVGIG, per germline (reference sequence). V was shortened by 4 bases and J by 4 bases, with 22 bases between the two germline ends. The CDR3 totals 16 residues. The CDR3 is CAWISVPGARFYGYTF. The CDR3 coding sequence is TGTGCCTGGATTTCGGTACCGGGGGCGCGTTTCTATGGCTACACCTTC.

The chain employs TRBV4-1 and TRBJ2-7; 7 bases align to TRBD1. The CDR3 has 15 residues. Trimming at V came to 3 bases and at J to 5 bases, leaving 10 bases not matched to a gene. Germline CDR1 is MGHRA and CDR2 is YSYEKL. Here the CDR3 reads CASSHQMTGQNEQYF. The CDR3 coding sequence is TGCGCCAGCAGCCACCAAATGACAGGGCAAAACGAGCAGTACTTC.

This clonotype was seen only a few times. The rearrangement links TRBV7-9 to TRBJ2-3, with 12 bases aligning to TRBD2. Germline values: CDR1 SEHNR, CDR2 FQNEAQ (reference sequence). This CDR3 contains 17 residues. The junction had 9 bases not matched to a gene; V was cut back by 2 bases and J by 6 bases. CDR3 in DNA: TGTGCCAGCAGCTTACAAAACCCGGGACTAGCGGGTGATACGCAGTATTTT. This gives the protein CASSLQNPGLAGDTQYF.